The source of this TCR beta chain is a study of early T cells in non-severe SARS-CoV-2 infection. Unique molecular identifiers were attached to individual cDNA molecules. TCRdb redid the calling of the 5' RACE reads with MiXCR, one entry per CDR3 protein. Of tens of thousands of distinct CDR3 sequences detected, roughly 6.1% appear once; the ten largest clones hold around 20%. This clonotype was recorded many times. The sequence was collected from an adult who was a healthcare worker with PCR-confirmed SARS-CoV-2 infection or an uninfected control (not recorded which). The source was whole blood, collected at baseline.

CDR3 nucleotides: TGTGCCAGCGCCGCGGGGTATACGCAGTATTTT. Translated: CASAAGYTQYF. The genes are TRBV11-2 and TRBJ2-3, with D maybe TRBD2 (6 bases). The V end lost 8 bases, the J end lost 7 bases, and 10 bases lay between the germline ends. CDR1 and CDR2 from the germline V gene are SGHAT and FQNNGV. The length of the CDR3 is 11 residues. Combining the CDR3 with reference TRBV11-2 and TRBJ2-3 gives the whole variable domain EAGVAQSPRYKIIEKRQSVAFWCNPISGHATLYWYQQILGQGPKLLIQFQNNGVVDDSQLPKDRFSAERLKGVDSTLKIQPAKLEDSAVYLCASAAGYTQYFGPGTRLTVL.